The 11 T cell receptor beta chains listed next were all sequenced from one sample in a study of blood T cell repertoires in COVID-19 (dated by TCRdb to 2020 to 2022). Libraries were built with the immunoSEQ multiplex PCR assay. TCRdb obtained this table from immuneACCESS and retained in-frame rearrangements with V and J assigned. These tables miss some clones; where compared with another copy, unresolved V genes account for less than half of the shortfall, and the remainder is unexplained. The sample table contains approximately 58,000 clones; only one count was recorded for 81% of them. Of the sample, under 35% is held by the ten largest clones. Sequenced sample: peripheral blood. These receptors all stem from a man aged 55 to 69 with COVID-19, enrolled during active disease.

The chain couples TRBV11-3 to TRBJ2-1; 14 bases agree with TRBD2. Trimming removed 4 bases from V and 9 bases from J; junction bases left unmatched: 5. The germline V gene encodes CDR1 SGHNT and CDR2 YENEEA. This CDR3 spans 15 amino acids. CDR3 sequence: CASSSGLAGETEQFF. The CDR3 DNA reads TGTGCCAGCAGCTCGGGACTAGCGGGAGAAACTGAGCAGTTCTTC.

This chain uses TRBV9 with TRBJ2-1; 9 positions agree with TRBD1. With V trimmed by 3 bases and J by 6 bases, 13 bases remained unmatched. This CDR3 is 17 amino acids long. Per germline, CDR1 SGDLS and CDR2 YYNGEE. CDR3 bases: TGTGCCAGCAGCGCTCGGAGTCTGGGACAGGGAGGCAATGAGCAGTTCTTC. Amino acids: CASSARSLGQGGNEQFF.

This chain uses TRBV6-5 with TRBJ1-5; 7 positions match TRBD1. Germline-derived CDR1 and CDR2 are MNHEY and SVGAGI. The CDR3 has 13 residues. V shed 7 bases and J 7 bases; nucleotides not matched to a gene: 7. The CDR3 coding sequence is TGTGCCAGCACCTTGACAGGGCAGCAGCCCCAGCATTTT. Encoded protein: CASTLTGQQPQHF.

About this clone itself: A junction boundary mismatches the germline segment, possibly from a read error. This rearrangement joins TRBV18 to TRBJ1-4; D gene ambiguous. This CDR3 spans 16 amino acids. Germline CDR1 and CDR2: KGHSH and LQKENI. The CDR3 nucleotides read TGTGCCAGCTCCCCACGGTCGCTCGGGGATAATGAAAAACTGTTTTTT. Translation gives CASSPRSLGDNEKLFF.

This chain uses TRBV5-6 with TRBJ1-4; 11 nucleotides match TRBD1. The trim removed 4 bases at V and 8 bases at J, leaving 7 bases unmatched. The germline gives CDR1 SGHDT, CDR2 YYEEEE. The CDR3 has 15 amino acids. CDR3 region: CASSGTGGRTEKLFF. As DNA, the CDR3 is TGTGCCAGCAGCGGGACAGGGGGGCGTACAGAAAAACTGTTTTTT.

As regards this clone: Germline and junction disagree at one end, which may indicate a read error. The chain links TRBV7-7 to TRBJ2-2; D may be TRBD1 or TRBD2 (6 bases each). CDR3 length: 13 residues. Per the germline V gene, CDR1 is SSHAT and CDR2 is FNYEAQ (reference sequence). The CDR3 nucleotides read TGTGCTAGCAGGGGAGGGAACACCGGGGAGCTGTTTTTT. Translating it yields CASRGGNTGELFF.

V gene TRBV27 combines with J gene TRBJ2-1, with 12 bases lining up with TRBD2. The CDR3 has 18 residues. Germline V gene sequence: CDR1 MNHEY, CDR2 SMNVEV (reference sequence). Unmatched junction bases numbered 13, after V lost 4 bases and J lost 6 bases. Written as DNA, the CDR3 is TGTGCCAGCAGTTCAGGAATGAGGCTAGCGGGAGGGAGCAATGAGCAGTTCTTC. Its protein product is CASSSGMRLAGGSNEQFF.

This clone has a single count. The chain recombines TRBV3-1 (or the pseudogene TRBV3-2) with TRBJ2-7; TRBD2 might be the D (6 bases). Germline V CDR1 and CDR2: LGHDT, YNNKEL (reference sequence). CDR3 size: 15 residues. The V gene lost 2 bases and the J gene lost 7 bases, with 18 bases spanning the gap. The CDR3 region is CASSQSTGGAREQYF. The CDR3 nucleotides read TGTGCCAGCAGCCAATCAACCGGGGGAGCTAGAGAGCAGTACTTC.

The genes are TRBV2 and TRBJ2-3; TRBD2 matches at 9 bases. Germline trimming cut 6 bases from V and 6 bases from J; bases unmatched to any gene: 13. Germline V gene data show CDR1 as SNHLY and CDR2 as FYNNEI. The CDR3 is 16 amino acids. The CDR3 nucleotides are TGTGCCAGCAGCGGCTTCCTAGCGGGGACGGAGGATACGCAGTATTTT. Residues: CASSGFLAGTEDTQYF.

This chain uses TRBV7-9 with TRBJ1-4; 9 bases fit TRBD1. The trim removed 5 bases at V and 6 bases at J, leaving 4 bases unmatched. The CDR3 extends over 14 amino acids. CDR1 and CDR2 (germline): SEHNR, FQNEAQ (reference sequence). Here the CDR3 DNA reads TGTGCCAGCAGCCAACAGGGGGCGTATGAAAAACTGTTTTTT. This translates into CASSQQGAYEKLFF.

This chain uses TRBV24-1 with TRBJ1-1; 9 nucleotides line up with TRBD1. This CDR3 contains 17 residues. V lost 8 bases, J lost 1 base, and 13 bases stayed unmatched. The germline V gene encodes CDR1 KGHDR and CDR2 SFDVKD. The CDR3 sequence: CATIGTGLSFENTEAFF. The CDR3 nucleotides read TGTGCCACCATAGGGACAGGGCTTTCATTTGAGAACACTGAAGCTTTCTTT.